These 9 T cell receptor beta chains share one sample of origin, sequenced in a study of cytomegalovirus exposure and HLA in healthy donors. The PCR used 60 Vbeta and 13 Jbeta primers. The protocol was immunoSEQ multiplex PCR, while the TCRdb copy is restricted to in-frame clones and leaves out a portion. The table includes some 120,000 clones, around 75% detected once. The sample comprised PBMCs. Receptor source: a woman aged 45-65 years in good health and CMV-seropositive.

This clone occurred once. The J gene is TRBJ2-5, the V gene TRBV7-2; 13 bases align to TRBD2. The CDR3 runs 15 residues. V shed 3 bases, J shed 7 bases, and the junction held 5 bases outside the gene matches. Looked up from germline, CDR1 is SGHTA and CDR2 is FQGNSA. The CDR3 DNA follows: TGTGCCAGCAGCTTCACCGGGACTAGCGGGATGACCCAGTACTTC. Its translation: CASSFTGTSGMTQYF.

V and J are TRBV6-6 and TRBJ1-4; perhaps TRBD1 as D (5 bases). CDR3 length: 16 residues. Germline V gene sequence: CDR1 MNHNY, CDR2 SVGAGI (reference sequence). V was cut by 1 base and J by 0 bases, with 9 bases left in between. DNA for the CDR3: TGTGCCAGCAGTTACTGGGGGGGAGCAACTAATGAAAAACTGTTTTTT. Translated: CASSYWGGATNEKLFF.

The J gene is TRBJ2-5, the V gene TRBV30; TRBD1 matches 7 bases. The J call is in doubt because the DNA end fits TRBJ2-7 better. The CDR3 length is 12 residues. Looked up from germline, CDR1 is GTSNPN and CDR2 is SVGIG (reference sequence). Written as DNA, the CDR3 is TGTGCCTGGACCCCGAGGGGGCACGAGCAGTACTTC. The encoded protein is CAWTPRGHEQYF.

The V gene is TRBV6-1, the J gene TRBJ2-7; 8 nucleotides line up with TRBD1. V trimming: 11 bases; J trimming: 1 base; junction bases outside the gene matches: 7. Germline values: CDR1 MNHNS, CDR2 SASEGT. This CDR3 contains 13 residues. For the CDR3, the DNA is TGTGCCGTACGGCAGGGGGCTTCCTACGAGCAGTACTTC. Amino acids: CAVRQGASYEQYF.

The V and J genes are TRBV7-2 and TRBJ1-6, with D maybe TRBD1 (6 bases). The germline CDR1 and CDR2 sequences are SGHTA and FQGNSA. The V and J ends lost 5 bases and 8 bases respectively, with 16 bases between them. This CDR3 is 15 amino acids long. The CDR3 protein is CASSRAGAEYSPLHF. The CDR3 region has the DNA TGTGCCAGCAGCAGAGCGGGGGCAGAGTATTCACCCCTCCACTTT.

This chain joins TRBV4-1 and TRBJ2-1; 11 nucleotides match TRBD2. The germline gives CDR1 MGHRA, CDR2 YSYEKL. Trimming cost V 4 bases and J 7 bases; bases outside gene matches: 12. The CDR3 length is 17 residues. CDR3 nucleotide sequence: TGCGCCAGCAGCCCCCGGGGTCCTAGCGGGGGGCTTAATGAGCAGTTCTTC. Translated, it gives CASSPRGPSGGLNEQFF.

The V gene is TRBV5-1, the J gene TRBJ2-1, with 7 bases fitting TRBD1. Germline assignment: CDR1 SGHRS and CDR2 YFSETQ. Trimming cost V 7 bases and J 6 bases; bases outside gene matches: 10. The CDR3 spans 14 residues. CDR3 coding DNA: TGCGCCAGCTGGGGACAGCCTTCGGGCAATGAGCAGTTCTTC. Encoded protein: CASWGQPSGNEQFF.

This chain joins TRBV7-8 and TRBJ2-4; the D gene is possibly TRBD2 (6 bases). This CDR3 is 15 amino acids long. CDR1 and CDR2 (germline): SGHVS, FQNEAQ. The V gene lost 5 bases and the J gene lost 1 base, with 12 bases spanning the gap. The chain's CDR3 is CASSNGRGAKNIQYF. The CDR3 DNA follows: TGTGCCAGCAGCAACGGACGGGGGGCCAAAAACATTCAGTACTTC.

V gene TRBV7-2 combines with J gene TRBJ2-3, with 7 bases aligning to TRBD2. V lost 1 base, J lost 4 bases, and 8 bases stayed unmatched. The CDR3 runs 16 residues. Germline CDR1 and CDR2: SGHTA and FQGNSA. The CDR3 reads CASSLVAGVPADTQYF. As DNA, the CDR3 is TGTGCCAGCAGCTTAGTTGCGGGAGTGCCGGCAGATACGCAGTATTTT.